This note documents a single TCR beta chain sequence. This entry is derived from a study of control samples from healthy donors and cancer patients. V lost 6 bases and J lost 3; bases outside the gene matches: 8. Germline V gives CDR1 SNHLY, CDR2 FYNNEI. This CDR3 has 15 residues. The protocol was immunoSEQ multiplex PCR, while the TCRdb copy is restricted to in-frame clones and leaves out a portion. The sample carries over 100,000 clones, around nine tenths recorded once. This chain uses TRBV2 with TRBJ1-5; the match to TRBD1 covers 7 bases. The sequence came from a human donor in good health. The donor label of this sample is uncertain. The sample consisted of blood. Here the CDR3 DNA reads TGTGCCAGCAGGGCAGGGACAGTGAACAATCAGCCCCAGCATTTT. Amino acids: CASRAGTVNNQPQHF.